This TCR beta chain was sequenced for a study of metastatic and nonmetastatic thyroid tumors. Across the study: Repertoires were compared across blood and tumor or nodule tissue from malignant and benign thyroid patients. Study-level points and caveats: Reportedly, malignant thyroid tumors had significantly higher TCR beta diversity than benign nodules, in blood and tumor.

Original methodology: Across clinicopathological groups, CDR3 differences served as the basis for building a distant-metastasis classifier for papillary thyroid cancer. TCRdb re-called clones via MiXCR from the PCR reads. The V and J calls come from TCRdb's annotation, not from the publication. The table lists approximately 29,000 clones, 16% of them singletons. All patients reached thyroid surgery having received no treatment beforehand. Ten or more counts support this clone. What it binds is not known. This clonotype was obtained from a female donor with papillary thyroid cancer or a benign thyroid nodule (not recorded which). Some clones in this sample may be carry-over from other donors' samples. Sample: blood.

The CDR3 DNA is TGTGCCAGCAGCTCCGGGAGCCCTAGCTCCTACGAGCAGTACTTC. It specifies CASSSGSPSSYEQYF. This chain joins TRBV7-9 and TRBJ2-7; a possible D gene is TRBD2 (6 bases). Deletions cut 4 bases from V and 0 bases from J, with 13 bases between. This CDR3 spans 15 amino acids. The germline CDR1 and CDR2 sequences are SEHNR and FQNEAQ (reference sequence).